A selection of T cell receptor beta chains follows, all from one sample in a study of cytomegalovirus exposure and HLA in healthy donors. Profiled with immunoSEQ multiplex PCR; TCRdb holds only in-frame clones, not every one. The sample lists 15,000 to 20,000 clones, approximately 70% occurring once. The material sequenced was PBMCs. These receptors all stem from a man aged 18-30 years in good health and CMV-seronegative. The CDR3 runs from the conserved cysteine through the conserved F or W.

V gene,J gene,CDR3 protein
TRBV5-6,TRBJ2-2,CASSLVGRSTGELFF
TRBV2,TRBJ1-1,CASSEEEGDTEAFF
TRBV30,TRBJ2-4,CAWGGEGKNIQYF
TRBV29-1,TRBJ1-1,CSVPGKDTEAFF
TRBV6-1,TRBJ1-1,CASREGDRNTEAFF
TRBV5-8,TRBJ2-7,CASSFPTEQYF
TRBV29-1,TRBJ1-1,CSVPGGEAFF
TRBV5-4,TRBJ2-7,CASSLRGRGSEQYF
TRBV7-6,TRBJ2-1,CASSSTTVLAGANNEQFF
TRBV30,TRBJ1-1,CAWSRGLDTEAFF
TRBV30,TRBJ2-5,CAWSVSGGRMETQYF
TRBV19,TRBJ2-7,CASSMFPGGEQYF
TRBV25-1,TRBJ2-3,CASSGGEGATDTQYF
TRBV4-1,TRBJ2-7,CASSQDSGTPSYEQYF
TRBV30,TRBJ2-7,CAWSVFREQYF
TRBV19,TRBJ1-5,CASVQGYNQPQHF
TRBV2,TRBJ2-3,CASSEAGRIRSTDTQYF
TRBV9,TRBJ1-1,CASSVGPGDTEAFF
TRBV9,TRBJ2-1,CASSPTPQRGNYNEQFF
TRBV30,TRBJ1-3,CAWSVRTGERNTIYF
TRBV2,TRBJ2-1,CASSPPGSGDYNEQFF
TRBV30,TRBJ1-1,CAWGILGGGSAFF
TRBV5-1,TRBJ2-7,CASSLAPRTPKYEQYF
TRBV7-9,TRBJ2-3,CASSLGQGTDTQYF
TRBV4-2,TRBJ2-6,CASSQETSSGANVLTF
TRBV6-6,TRBJ1-5,CASSSIRVRNQPQHF
TRBV19,TRBJ2-7,CASSSGLAGEQYF
TRBV30,TRBJ1-1,CAWGTENTEAFF
TRBV30,TRBJ1-5,CAWSLGGRNQPQHF